This TCR beta chain was recorded in a study of shared clonotypes between healthy human individuals (dated by TCRdb to 2018 to 2021). Describing the broader study: A few men and a couple of women, aged 18 to 49 years, made up the cohort. Different laboratories and diverse techniques were used to prepare libraries and sequence TCR repertoires, to increase sequencing depth and limit assay-specific biases. The study deeply sequenced blood TCR repertoires of several healthy adults to estimate repertoire size and the extent of clonotype sharing between individuals. Between about 0.85 and 8.9 billion PBMCs per donor were obtained by leukapheresis. Per donor, three plates each were used for CD4 naive and CD4 memory, two for CD8 naive, and one for CD8 memory. What the authors observed across the whole study: Naive subsets generally had larger estimated clonotype richness than memory subsets. Rarefaction of sorted-subset datasets indicated incomplete sequencing despite the large sequencing depth. Around 5% of naive CD4, roughly 3.6% of naive CD8, roughly 2.4% of memory CD4, and around 0.42% of memory CD8 clonotypes were shared across several donors. Pairwise subsampling indicated that sequencing depth was expected to affect the degree of clonotype sharing among donors. The genetic and exposure-history diversity represented was limited by the small number of donors. Only blood was sampled, and tissue TCR repertoires likely differ from those in blood. Higher generation probabilities were observed for clonotypes shared by all four sorted-subset donors than for non-shared clonotypes.

Using the deep immunoSEQ assay, TCR CDR3 regions were amplified from genomic DNA by multiplex PCR. Extracted genomic DNA from each cell subset was spread evenly across all wells of several immunoSEQ 96-well plates, with each plate serving as a replicate. For sorted subsets, each replicate PCR was loaded with approximately 0.2 ug genomic DNA, equivalent to about 30,000 T cell genomes. Purified libraries were measured with a Qubit 3.0 fluorometer, size-checked on a Bioanalyzer 2100, and measured again with the KAPA Library Quantification kit. A separate single-read 150-cycle Illumina NextSeq 550 flow cell was used to sequence each immunoSEQ 96-well plate. Per the original workflow: Because the immunoSEQ output included only junctional sequences and no quality scores, the filtering could not be the same as the filtering used for full-length reads. To assign V/J genes and CDR3, sequences were annotated against IMGT germline references using PyIR, a Python wrapper for IgBLAST v1.9. Reads were removed for weak V/J assignments (E-value above 1e-6), missing CDR3, stop codons, out-of-frame junctions, or ambiguous translated residues. V3J clonotypes were defined as sequences sharing the same inferred V gene, J gene, and CDR3 amino acid sequence. To compute the percentage overlap between repertoires, the number of shared unique clonotypes was divided by the size of the smaller repertoire. Three approaches were used to assess repertoire richness: RTK rarefaction, the Chao1 estimator, and Recon v2.1 estimates of unobserved clonotypes. For all TCRbeta clonotypes obtained by the gDNA method from four donors, generation probabilities were computed with OLGA. In TCRdb, the immuneACCESS table is reduced to in-frame sequences with V and J assigned. These tables do not hold every clone; where another copy was compared, an unresolved V gene accounts for under half, and the others remain unexplained. The V and J calls and clone size are taken from that table; D and trimming were inferred from the DNA. The sample contains about 2,100,000 clones, just over 90% of them found a single time. 1.5% to 2% of the sample is in the top ten clones.

For the CD8 naive samples, CD45RO-negative cells were positively selected for CCR7, yielding a CD45RA+CCR7+ population from which TemRA cells were excluded. The donors were healthy, HIV-negative adults who had no recently reported acute infections or vaccinations. Every donor was a Caucasian adult residing in Nashville, Tennessee, USA. Blood was obtained by leukapheresis, after which PBMCs were separated by Ficoll-Histopaque density gradient centrifugation and cryopreserved in liquid nitrogen vapor phase. Analytical flow cytometry was used to check the purity and quantity of every magnetically sorted T cell population. Genomic DNA was isolated from each sorted fraction and quantified by UV absorbance on a Nanodrop 2000c. As for this clone: No cognate antigen has been identified for it. Base qualities are not recorded, but no much larger clone differs from it by a single base.

V lost 3 bases and J lost 5 bases; the stretch between them is 14 bases long. The germline V gene provides CDR1 SGDLS and CDR2 YYNGEE. The CDR3 numbers 14 residues from cysteine through phenylalanine. Only CDR3 DNA remains: 42 bases, in frame from the first base. The clonotype was recovered from a man aged 18 to 30 in good health. Some clones in this sample may be carry-over from other donors' samples. Input material: naive CD8+ T cells from PBMCs. What the cell subset or site label conveys for this sample: CD45RA+CCR7+. Rearrangement joined TRBV9 to TRBJ1-1; the D gene is unclear. The base sequence is TGTGCCAGCAGCGGAGTGGGGTCTGGGACTGAAGCTTTCTTT. Its product reads: CASSGVGSGTEAFF.